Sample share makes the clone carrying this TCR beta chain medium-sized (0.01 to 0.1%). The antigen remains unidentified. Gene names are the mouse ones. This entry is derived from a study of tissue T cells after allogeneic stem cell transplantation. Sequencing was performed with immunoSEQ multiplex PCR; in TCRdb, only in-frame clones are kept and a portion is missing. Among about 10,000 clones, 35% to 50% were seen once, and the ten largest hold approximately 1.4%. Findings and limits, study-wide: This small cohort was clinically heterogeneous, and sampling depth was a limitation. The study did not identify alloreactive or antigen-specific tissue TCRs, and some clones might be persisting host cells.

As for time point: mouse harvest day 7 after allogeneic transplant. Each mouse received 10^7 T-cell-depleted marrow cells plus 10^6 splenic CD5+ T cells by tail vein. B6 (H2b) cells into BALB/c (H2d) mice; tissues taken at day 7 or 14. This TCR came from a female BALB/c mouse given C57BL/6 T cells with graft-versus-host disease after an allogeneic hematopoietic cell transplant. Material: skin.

The DNA read from the CDR3 is TGTGCCAGCAGTCGTCCCGGGACAGTCTATGAACAGTAC. This sequence encodes CASSRPGTVYEQY. The full CDR3 protein is CASSRPGTVYEQYF. The V and J genes are TRBV26 and TRBJ2-7; TRBD1 matches 7 bases. The read terminates 1 residue before the CDR3 end, so the remaining end is supplied by the germline J gene. This CDR3 is 14 amino acids long. The trim removed 4 bases at V and 3 bases at J, leaving 6 bases unmatched. Germline loops: CDR1 KGHPV, CDR2 FQNQEV (reference sequence).